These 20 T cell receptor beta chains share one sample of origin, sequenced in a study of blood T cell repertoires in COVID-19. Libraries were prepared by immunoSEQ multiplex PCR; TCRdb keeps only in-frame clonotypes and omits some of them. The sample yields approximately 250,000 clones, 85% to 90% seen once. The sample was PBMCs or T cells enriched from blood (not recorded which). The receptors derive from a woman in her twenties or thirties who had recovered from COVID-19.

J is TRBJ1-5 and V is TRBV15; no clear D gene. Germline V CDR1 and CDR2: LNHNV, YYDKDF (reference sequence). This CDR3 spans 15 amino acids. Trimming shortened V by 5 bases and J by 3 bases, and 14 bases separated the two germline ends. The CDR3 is CATSSSREVNQPQHF. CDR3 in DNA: TGTGCCACCAGCTCCTCCCGGGAGGTCAATCAGCCCCAGCATTTT.

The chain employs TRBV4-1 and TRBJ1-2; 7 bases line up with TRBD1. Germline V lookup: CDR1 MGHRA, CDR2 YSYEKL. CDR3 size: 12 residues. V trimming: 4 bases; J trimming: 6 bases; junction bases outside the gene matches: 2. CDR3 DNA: TGCGCCAGCAGCCGGGACAGAAATGGCTACACCTTC. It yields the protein CASSRDRNGYTF.

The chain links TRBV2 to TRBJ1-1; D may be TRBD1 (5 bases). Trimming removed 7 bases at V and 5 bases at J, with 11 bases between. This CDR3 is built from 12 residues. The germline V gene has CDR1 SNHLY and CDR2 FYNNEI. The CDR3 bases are TGTGCCAGCATACAGGAGGGGACTGAAGCTTTCTTT. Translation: CASIQEGTEAFF.

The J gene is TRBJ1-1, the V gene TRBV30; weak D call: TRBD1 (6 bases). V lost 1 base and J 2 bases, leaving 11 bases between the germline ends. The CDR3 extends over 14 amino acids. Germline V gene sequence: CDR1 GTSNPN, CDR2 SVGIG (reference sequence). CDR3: CAWSGGTLNTEAFF. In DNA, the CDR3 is TGTGCCTGGAGTGGGGGGACACTAAACACTGAAGCTTTCTTT.

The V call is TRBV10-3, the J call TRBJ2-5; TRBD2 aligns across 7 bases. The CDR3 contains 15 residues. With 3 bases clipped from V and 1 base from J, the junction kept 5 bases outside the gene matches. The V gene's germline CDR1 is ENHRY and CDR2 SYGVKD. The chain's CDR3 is CAISESSGLQETQYF. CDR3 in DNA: TGTGCCATCAGTGAATCTAGCGGACTCCAAGAGACCCAGTACTTC.

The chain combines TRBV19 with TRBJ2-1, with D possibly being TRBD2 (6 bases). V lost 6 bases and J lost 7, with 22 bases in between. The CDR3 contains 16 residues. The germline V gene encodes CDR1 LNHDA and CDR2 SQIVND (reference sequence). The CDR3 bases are TGTGCCAGTAGCTCATACAGCGGGCCCGCTGGGAATGAGCAGTTCTTC. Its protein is CASSSYSGPAGNEQFF.

The CDR3 loop is CAREGPNEKLFF. CDR3 coding DNA: TGTGCCCGGGAGGGTCCTAATGAAAAACTGTTTTTT. The chain is built from TRBV7-3 and TRBJ1-4; D gene ambiguous. The CDR3 totals 12 residues. Germline-derived CDR1 and CDR2 are SGHTA and FQGTGA. With 11 bases removed from V and 3 bases from J, the gap between germline ends came to 10 bases. The full variable domain, its missing parts supplied by reference TRBV7-3 and TRBJ1-4, is GAGVSQTPSNKVTEKGKYVELRCDPISGHTALYWYRQSLGQGPEFLIYFQGTGAADDSGLPNDRFFAVRPEGSVSTLKIQRTERGDSAVYLCAREGPNEKLFFGSGTQLSVL.

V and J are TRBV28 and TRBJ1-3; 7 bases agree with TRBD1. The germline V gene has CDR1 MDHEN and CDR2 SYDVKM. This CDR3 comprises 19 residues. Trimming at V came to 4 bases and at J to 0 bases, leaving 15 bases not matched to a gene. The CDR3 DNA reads TGTGCCAGCAGTTCCCCTAACCTACAGGGGTCCTCCTCTGGAAACACCATATATTTT. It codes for CASSSPNLQGSSSGNTIYF.

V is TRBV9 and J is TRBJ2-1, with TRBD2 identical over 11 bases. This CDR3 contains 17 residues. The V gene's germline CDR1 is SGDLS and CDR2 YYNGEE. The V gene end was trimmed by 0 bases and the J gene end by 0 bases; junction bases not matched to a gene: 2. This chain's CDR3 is CASSVDSGRASYNEQFF. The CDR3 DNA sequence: TGTGCCAGCAGCGTAGATAGCGGGAGGGCCTCCTACAATGAGCAGTTCTTC.

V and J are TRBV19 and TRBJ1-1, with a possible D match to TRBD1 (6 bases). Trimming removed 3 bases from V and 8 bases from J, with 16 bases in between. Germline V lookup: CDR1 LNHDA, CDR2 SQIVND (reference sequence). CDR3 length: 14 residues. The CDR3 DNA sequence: TGTGCCAGTAGTATGGGAACAGGGCGAGGGGAAGCTTTCTTT. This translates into CASSMGTGRGEAFF.

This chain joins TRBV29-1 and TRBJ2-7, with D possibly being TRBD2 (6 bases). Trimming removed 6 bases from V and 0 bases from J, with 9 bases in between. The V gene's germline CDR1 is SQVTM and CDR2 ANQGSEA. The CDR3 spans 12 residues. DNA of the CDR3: TGCAGCGTGACTAGAAGCTCCTACGAGCAGTACTTC. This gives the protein CSVTRSSYEQYF.

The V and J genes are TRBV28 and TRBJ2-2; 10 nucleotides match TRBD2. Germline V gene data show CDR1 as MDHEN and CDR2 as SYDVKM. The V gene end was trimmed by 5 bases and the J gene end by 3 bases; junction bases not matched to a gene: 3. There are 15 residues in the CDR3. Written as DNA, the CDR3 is TGTGCCAGCAGTGCAGCGGGAGGGTACACCGGGGAGCTGTTTTTT. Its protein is CASSAAGGYTGELFF.

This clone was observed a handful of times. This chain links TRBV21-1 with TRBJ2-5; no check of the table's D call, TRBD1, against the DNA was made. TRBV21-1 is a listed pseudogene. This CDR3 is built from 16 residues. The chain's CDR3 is CASSKEGQVGAETQYF. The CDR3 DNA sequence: TGTGCCAGCAGCAAGGAGGGACAGGTTGGGGCAGAGACCCAGTACTTC.

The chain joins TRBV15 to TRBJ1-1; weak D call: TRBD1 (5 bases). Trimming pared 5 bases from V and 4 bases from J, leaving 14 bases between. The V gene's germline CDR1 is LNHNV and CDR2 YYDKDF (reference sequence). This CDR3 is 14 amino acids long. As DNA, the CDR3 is TGTGCCACCAGCGGTTTGGGGGGACCCACTGAAGCTTTCTTT. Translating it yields CATSGLGGPTEAFF.

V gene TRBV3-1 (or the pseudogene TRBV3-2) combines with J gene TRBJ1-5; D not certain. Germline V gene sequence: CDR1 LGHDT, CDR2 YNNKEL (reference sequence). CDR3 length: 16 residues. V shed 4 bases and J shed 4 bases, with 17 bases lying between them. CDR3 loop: CASSLPRLIRNQPQHF. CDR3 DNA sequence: TGTGCCAGCAGCCTACCCAGACTGATCCGTAATCAGCCCCAGCATTTT.

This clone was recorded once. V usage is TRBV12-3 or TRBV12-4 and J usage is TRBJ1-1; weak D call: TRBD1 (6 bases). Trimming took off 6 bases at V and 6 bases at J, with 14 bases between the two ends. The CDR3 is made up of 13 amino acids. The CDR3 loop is CASSPQGRSEAFF. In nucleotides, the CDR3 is TGTGCCAGCAGCCCACAGGGACGGTCTGAAGCTTTCTTT.

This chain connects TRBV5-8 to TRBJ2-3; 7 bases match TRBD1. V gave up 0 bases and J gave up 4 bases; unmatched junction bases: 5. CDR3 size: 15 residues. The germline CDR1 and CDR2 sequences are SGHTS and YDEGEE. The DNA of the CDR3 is TGTGCCAGCAGCTTGGGACAGGGTCGGGCAGATACGCAGTATTTT. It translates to CASSLGQGRADTQYF.

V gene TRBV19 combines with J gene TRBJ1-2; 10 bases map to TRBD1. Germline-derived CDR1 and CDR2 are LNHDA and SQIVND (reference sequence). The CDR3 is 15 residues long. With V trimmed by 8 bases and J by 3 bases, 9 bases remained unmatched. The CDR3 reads CASGTRDRGHYGYTF. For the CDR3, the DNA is TGTGCCAGTGGGACCCGGGACAGGGGACACTATGGCTACACCTTC. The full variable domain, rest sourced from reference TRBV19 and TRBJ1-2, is DGGITQSPKYLFRKEGQNVTLSCEQNLNHDAMYWYRQDPGQGLRLIYYSQIVNDFQKGDIAEGYSVSREKKESFPLTVTSAQKNPTAFYLCASGTRDRGHYGYTFGSGTRLTVV.

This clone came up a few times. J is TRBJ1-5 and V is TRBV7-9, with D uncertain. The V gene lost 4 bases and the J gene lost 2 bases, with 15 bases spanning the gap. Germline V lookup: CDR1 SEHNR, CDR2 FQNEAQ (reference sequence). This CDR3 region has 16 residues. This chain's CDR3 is CASSSAGSSRNQPQHF. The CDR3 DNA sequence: TGTGCCAGCAGCTCCGCCGGGAGTTCGCGCAATCAGCCCCAGCATTTT.

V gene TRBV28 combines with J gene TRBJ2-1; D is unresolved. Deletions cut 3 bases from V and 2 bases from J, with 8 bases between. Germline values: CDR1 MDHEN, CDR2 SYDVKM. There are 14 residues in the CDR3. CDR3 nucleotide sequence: TGTGCCAGCAGTTTTGGTCGGGCCTACAATGAGCAGTTCTTC. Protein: CASSFGRAYNEQFF.